The rows below give T cell receptor beta chains drawn from one sample of a study of shared clonotypes between healthy human individuals. Assay: immunoSEQ multiplex PCR; the TCRdb copy retains only in-frame clones and omits some. The sample records fewer than 650,000 clones, around three quarters being singletons. The sequenced material came from PBMCs. The origin of the receptors is a woman aged 40 to 50 in good health. Some clones in this sample may be carry-over from other donors' samples. The CDR3 runs from the conserved cysteine through the conserved F or W. The D gene is left open where the match is weak. Some rows mark clone size as missing; the rest say once, few, many or name a class of expanded clone.

size: few; V: TRBV19; length: 13; D: NA; J: TRBJ1-1; DNA: TGTGCCAGTAGGAAACAGAAGAACACTGAAGCTTTATTT; CDR3: CASRKQKNTEALF
size: few; V: TRBV13; length: 14; D: TRBD2; J: TRBJ2-3; DNA: TGTGCCAGCAAGGCGGGAGCCGGCACAGATACGCAGTATTTT; CDR3: CASKAGAGTDTQYF
size: once; V: TRBV28; length: 16; D: NA; J: TRBJ2-1; DNA: TGTGCCAGCAGTTACCCTCACGGAGGTTCCTACAACGAGCAGCTCTTC; CDR3: CASSYPHGGSYNEQLF
size: NA; V: TRBV7-9; length: 15; D: TRBD1; J: TRBJ1-1; DNA: TGTGCCAGCAGCCCGCCCACAGGGGGCGCAGGTGAAGCTTTCTTT; CDR3: CASSPPTGGAGEAFF
size: NA; V: TRBV18; length: 13; D: NA; J: TRBJ2-5; DNA: TGTGCCAGCTCACCAACCAGTCGGGAGACCCAGTACTTC; CDR3: CASSPTSRETQYF
size: NA; V: TRBV19; length: 15; D: TRBD1; J: TRBJ2-5; DNA: TGTGCCAGTAGTATAGGCCAGGGGGCATGGGAGACCCAGTACTTC; CDR3: CASSIGQGAWETQYF
size: NA; V: TRBV5-8; length: 17; D: NA; J: TRBJ2-1; DNA: TGTGCCAGCAGCTTGTTCACAACAGGGAGCTCCTACAATGAGCAGTTCTTC; CDR3: CASSLFTTGSSYNEQFF
size: NA; V: TRBV5-6; length: 17; D: TRBD1; J: TRBJ1-5; DNA: TGTGCCAGCAGCCCCCAGGGGGCCAGCCATAGCAATCAGCCCCAGCATTTT; CDR3: CASSPQGASHSNQPQHF
size: NA; V: TRBV2; length: 16; D: TRBD1; J: TRBJ2-2; DNA: TGTGCCAGCTCGATCCGGGACAGCCAGAACACCGGGGAGCTGTTTTTT; CDR3: CASSIRDSQNTGELFF
size: NA; V: TRBV10-2; length: 17; D: TRBD2; J: TRBJ2-2; DNA: TGCGCCAGCAGTGAGTCCGGGGGCCTAGCGGGAGCCGGGGAGCTGTTTTTT; CDR3: CASSESGGLAGAGELFF
size: NA; V: TRBV9; length: 15; D: TRBD2; J: TRBJ2-3; DNA: TGTGCCAGCACCTACGGGGGGGAGCGGACAGATACGCAGTATTTT; CDR3: CASTYGGERTDTQYF
size: NA; V: TRBV18; length: 13; D: TRBD1; J: TRBJ1-2; DNA: TGTGCCAGCTCACCCGACAGGGTCTATGGCTACACCTTC; CDR3: CASSPDRVYGYTF
size: NA; V: TRBV27; length: 16; D: TRBD1; J: TRBJ2-2; DNA: TGTGCCAGCAGTTTGGGACAGAATAAGGACACCGGGGAGCTGTTTTTT; CDR3: CASSLGQNKDTGELFF
size: NA; V: TRBV28; length: 15; D: NA; J: TRBJ1-1; DNA: TGTGCCAGCAGTTTACGGGGGGCAATGGCCACTGAAGCTTTCTTT; CDR3: CASSLRGAMATEAFF
size: NA; V: TRBV7-3; length: 12; D: NA; J: TRBJ2-2; DNA: TGTGCCAGCAGCTTAGATGTGGGGGAGCTGTTTTTT; CDR3: CASSLDVGELFF
size: NA; V: TRBV7-6; length: 15; D: TRBD2; J: TRBJ2-5; DNA: TGTGCCAGCAGCTTAGGGCGACTAGCGCAAGAGACCCAGTACTTC; CDR3: CASSLGRLAQETQYF
size: NA; V: TRBV2; length: 14; D: NA; J: TRBJ2-1; DNA: TGTGCCAGCAGTGAAGTCGGACAGCCCATCGGGCAGTTCTTC; CDR3: CASSEVGQPIGQFF
size: NA; V: TRBV30; length: 16; D: NA; J: TRBJ1-1; DNA: TGTGCCTGGAGTAGTACGGGGAGGGGTTTGGACACTGAAGCTTTCTTT; CDR3: CAWSSTGRGLDTEAFF
size: few; V: TRBV4-3; length: 18; D: NA; J: TRBJ2-2; DNA: TGCGCCAGCAGCCAATTGACCACCGGGACTCATAACACCGGGGAGCTGTTTTTT; CDR3: CASSQLTTGTHNTGELFF
size: once; V: TRBV14; length: 15; D: NA; J: TRBJ1-3; DNA: TGTGCCAGCAGCCAAGTTTGGGGGCCTGGAAACACCATATATTTT; CDR3: CASSQVWGPGNTIYF
size: NA; V: TRBV29-1; length: 13; D: TRBD1; J: TRBJ2-2; DNA: TGCAGCGGGGGACAGGGGGCGACCGGGGAGCTGTTTTTT; CDR3: CSGGQGATGELFF
size: NA; V: TRBV9; length: 15; D: TRBD2; J: TRBJ2-1; DNA: TGTGCCAGCAGCGTTGAGGCGGGAGATGTTGTTGAGCAGTTCTTC; CDR3: CASSVEAGDVVEQFF
size: NA; V: TRBV6-1; length: 17; D: NA; J: TRBJ2-1; DNA: TGTGCCAGCAGTGATATGGGGGACATAAGCTCCTACAATGAGCAGTTCTTC; CDR3: CASSDMGDISSYNEQFF
size: NA; V: TRBV21-1; length: 15; D: NA; J: TRBJ1-4; DNA: TGTGCCAGCAGCAAAGCCAGGGAAAGAGGTGAAAAACTGTTTTTT; CDR3: CASSKARERGEKLFF
size: NA; V: TRBV29-1; length: 14; D: TRBD2; J: TRBJ2-1; DNA: TGCAGCGTTGATACGTCTAGCGGGAGGAATGAGCAGTTCTTC; CDR3: CSVDTSSGRNEQFF
size: NA; V: TRBV7-9; length: 15; D: TRBD2; J: TRBJ2-3; DNA: TGTGCCAGCAGCTTAAAACTAGCGGCCACAGATACGCAGTATTTT; CDR3: CASSLKLAATDTQYF
size: once; V: TRBV7-7; length: 13; D: NA; J: TRBJ2-1; DNA: TGTGCCAGCAGCTCCGATTTCTACAATGAGCAGTTCTTC; CDR3: CASSSDFYNEQFF
size: NA; V: TRBV5-1; length: 14; D: TRBD2; J: TRBJ2-3; DNA: TGCGCCAGCAGCCCCACTAGCGGGCCAGATACGCAGTATTTT; CDR3: CASSPTSGPDTQYF
size: NA; V: TRBV6-1; length: 14; D: NA; J: TRBJ1-5; DNA: TGTGCCAGCCAGACGGGGGCTGGCAATCAGCCCCAGCATTTT; CDR3: CASQTGAGNQPQHF
size: NA; V: TRBV7-3; length: 15; D: NA; J: TRBJ2-7; DNA: TGTGCCAGCAGCCAACGCGAAGGCTCCTGGGAGGAGCAGTACTTC; CDR3: CASSQREGSWEEQYF
size: NA; V: TRBV15; length: 15; D: NA; J: TRBJ1-4; DNA: TGTGCCACCAGCAGGCCAGGTTCAACTAATGAAAAACTGTTTTTT; CDR3: CATSRPGSTNEKLFF
size: NA; V: TRBV5-1; length: 13; D: NA; J: TRBJ2-5; DNA: TGCGCCAGCAGCTTTGTAGGGGACGAGACCCAGTACTTC; CDR3: CASSFVGDETQYF
size: NA; V: TRBV11-2; length: 11; D: NA; J: TRBJ1-1; DNA: TGTGCCAGCAGCCCCAGCACTGAAGCTTTCTTT; CDR3: CASSPSTEAFF
size: NA; V: TRBV30; length: 14; D: NA; J: TRBJ1-2; DNA: TGTGCCTGGAGCGCGTTGGGTGGGGTTGATGGCTACACCTTC; CDR3: CAWSALGGVDGYTF
size: NA; V: TRBV28; length: 15; D: TRBD2; J: TRBJ2-3; DNA: TGTGTAGCGGGAGGACCTTTTGGCAACACAGATACGCAGTATTTT; CDR3: CVAGGPFGNTDTQYF
size: few; V: TRBV4-2; length: 16; D: TRBD1; J: TRBJ2-7; DNA: TGTGCCAGCAGCCAGGAAACGGGACAGGGTCGGTACGAGCAGTACTTC; CDR3: CASSQETGQGRYEQYF
size: NA; V: TRBV28; length: 14; D: NA; J: TRBJ2-5; DNA: TGTGCCAGCAGCCTCGCAGGGAATAGAGAGACCCAGTACTTC; CDR3: CASSLAGNRETQYF
size: once; V: TRBV21-1; length: 21; D: NA; J: TRBJ2-6; DNA: NA; CDR3: CASSKGKVGTGAPAGANVLTF
size: NA; V: TRBV27; length: 16; D: NA; J: TRBJ2-3; DNA: TGTGCCAGCAGTTTACGCCCACAGGGTGGTACAGATACGCAGTATTTT; CDR3: CASSLRPQGGTDTQYF
size: NA; V: TRBV7-3; length: 14; D: TRBD1; J: TRBJ1-1; DNA: TGTGCCAGCAGCTTACAGGGGGCGAACACTGAAGCTTTCTTT; CDR3: CASSLQGANTEAFF